A single T cell receptor beta chain is shown here with its context. The antigen remains undetermined. The CDR3 has 14 amino acids. CDR1 is MNHNS and CDR2 is SASEGT in the germline V gene. Trimming removed 6 bases at V and 3 bases at J, with 11 bases between. This entry belongs to a study of cytomegalovirus exposure and HLA in healthy donors. General study points: Sequencing artifact likely explains a cluster of highly shared sequence variants. The Asian-associated ancestry cluster reportedly had fewer N-insertions than the approximately 700-donor mean in a later analysis.

The PCR had 60 Vbeta and 13 Jbeta primers. Method: immunoSEQ multiplex PCR; TCRdb's copy keeps in-frame clones and lacks some. This sample's table has some 120,000 clones. Sequencing input: PBMCs. The source is a man aged 25-45 years in good health and CMV-seronegative. This sequence joins TRBV6-1 and TRBJ1-4, with D perhaps matching TRBD1 (6 bases). CDR3 region: CASSGRGSNEKLFF. The CDR3 DNA sequence: TGTGCCAGCAGCGGGAGGGGGTCTAATGAAAAACTGTTTTTT.